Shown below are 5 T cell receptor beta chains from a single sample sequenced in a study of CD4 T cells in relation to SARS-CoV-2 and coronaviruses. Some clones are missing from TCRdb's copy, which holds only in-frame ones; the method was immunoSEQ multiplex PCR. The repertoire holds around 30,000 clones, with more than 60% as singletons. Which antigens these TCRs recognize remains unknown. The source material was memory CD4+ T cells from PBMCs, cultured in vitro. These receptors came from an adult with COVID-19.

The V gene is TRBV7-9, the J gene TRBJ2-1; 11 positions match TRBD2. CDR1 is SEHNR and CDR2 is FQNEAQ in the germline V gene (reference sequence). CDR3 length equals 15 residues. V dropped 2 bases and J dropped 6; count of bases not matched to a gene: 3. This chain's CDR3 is CASSLKLAGVNEQFF. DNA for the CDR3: TGTGCCAGCAGCTTAAAACTAGCGGGAGTCAATGAGCAGTTCTTC.

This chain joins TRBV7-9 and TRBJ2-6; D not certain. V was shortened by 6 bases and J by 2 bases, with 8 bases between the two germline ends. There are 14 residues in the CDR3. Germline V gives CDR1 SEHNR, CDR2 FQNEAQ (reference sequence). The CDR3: CASSKRAGANVLTF. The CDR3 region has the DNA TGTGCCAGCAGTAAACGTGCTGGGGCCAACGTCCTGACTTTC.

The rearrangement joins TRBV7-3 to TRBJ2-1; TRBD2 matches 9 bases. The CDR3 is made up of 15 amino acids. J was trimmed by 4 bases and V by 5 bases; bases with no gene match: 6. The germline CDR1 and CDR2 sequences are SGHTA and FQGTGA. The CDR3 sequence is CASSPSLAGYNEQFF. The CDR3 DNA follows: TGTGCCAGCAGCCCCTCCCTAGCGGGGTACAATGAGCAGTTCTTC.

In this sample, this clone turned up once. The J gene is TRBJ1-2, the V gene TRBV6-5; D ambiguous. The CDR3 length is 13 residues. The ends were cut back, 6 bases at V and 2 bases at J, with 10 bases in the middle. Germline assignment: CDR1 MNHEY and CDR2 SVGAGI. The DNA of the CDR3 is TGTGCCAGCAGATCCTCTGGGAACTATGGCTACACCTTC. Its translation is CASRSSGNYGYTF.

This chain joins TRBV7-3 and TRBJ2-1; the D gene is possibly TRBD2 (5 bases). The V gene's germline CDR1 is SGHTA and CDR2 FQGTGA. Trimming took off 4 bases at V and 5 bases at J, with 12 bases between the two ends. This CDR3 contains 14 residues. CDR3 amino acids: CASSSDYPHNEQFF. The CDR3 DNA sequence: TGTGCCAGCAGCTCAGACTACCCCCACAATGAGCAGTTCTTC.